Following are 10 T cell receptor beta chains from one sample sequenced in a study of blood T cell repertoires in COVID-19. Repertoires were generated with immunoSEQ multiplex PCR, while TCRdb's copy carries only in-frame clones and drops some. The sample carries 100,000 or so clones, 91% recorded once. The material sequenced was peripheral blood. These receptors came from a man aged 50 to 60 with acute or convalescent COVID-19.

The gene calls are TRBV27 and TRBJ2-5, with D maybe TRBD1 (6 bases). Germline values: CDR1 MNHEY, CDR2 SMNVEV (reference sequence). With 5 bases removed from V and 0 bases from J, the gap between germline ends came to 16 bases. This CDR3 has 16 residues. The CDR3 region is CASSTPTGSHQETQYF. CDR3 nucleotides: TGTGCCAGCAGTACACCGACAGGCTCCCACCAAGAGACCCAGTACTTC.

The chain couples TRBV6-5 to TRBJ1-5; D is uncertain. Germline CDR1 and CDR2: MNHEY and SVGAGI. V shed 6 bases and J shed 15 bases, with 15 bases lying between them. The CDR3 covers 11 residues. Written as DNA, the CDR3 is TGTGCCAGCAGCCAGGCGGGCGCTTGGCATTTT. This codes for CASSQAGAWHF.

CDR3 coding DNA: TGTGCCAGCCGGAGGGGGCTCAATTCACCCCTCCACTTT. It yields the protein CASRRGLNSPLHF. This chain links TRBV27 with TRBJ1-6; 7 nucleotides agree with TRBD1. CDR1 and CDR2 from the germline V gene are MNHEY and SMNVEV (reference sequence). J lost 7 bases, V lost 8 bases, and 5 bases had no gene match. This CDR3 contains 13 residues.

The rearrangement uses TRBV3-1 (or the pseudogene TRBV3-2) and TRBJ2-1; 7 bases fit TRBD2. Germline assignment: CDR1 LGHDT and CDR2 YNNKEL (reference sequence). This CDR3 has 15 amino acids. Trimming removed 3 bases from V and 2 bases from J; junction bases left unmatched: 4. For the CDR3, the DNA is TGTGCCAGCAGCCAGCCCGGGACTACCTACAATGAGCAGTTCTTC. Protein sequence: CASSQPGTTYNEQFF.

V and J are TRBV7-2 and TRBJ2-3, with D uncertain. The CDR3 length is 15 residues. Germline V gene lookup returns CDR1 SGHTA and CDR2 FQGNSA. V lost 1 base and J 5 bases, leaving 13 bases between the germline ends. Here the CDR3 reads CASSLGIIGQDTQYF. As DNA, the CDR3 is TGTGCCAGCAGCTTAGGCATTATTGGGCAAGATACGCAGTATTTT.

The chain joins TRBV28 to TRBJ1-5; 10 bases fit TRBD1. The V gene's germline CDR1 is MDHEN and CDR2 SYDVKM. The CDR3 has 15 amino acids. With V trimmed by 5 bases and J by 2 bases, 3 bases remained unmatched. The CDR3 spells CASSIGTGGNQPQHF. The DNA of the CDR3 is TGTGCCAGCAGTATCGGGACAGGGGGCAATCAGCCCCAGCATTTT.

The chain joins TRBV27 to TRBJ1-2; 10 nucleotides agree with TRBD1. The ends lost 6 bases at V and 2 bases at J; junction bases unmatched: 12. The CDR3 totals 17 residues. Germline CDR1 reads MNHEY; CDR2 reads SMNVEV (reference sequence). CDR3 nucleotides: TGTGCCAGCAGACCGGGACAGGGGCGCGGGTTGAACTATGGCTACACCTTC. Its translation is CASRPGQGRGLNYGYTF.

The chain has TRBV7-9 and TRBJ1-1, with 8 positions matching TRBD1. V lost 4 bases, J lost 6 bases, and 10 bases stayed unmatched. The CDR3 contains 15 residues. The V gene's germline CDR1 is SEHNR and CDR2 FQNEAQ (reference sequence). The CDR3: CASSSFQGARAEAFF. CDR3 DNA sequence: TGTGCCAGCAGCTCTTTTCAGGGGGCGCGTGCTGAAGCTTTCTTT.

The chain couples TRBV6-5 to TRBJ1-1; 8 positions match TRBD1. Germline V gene data show CDR1 as MNHEY and CDR2 as SVGAGI. This CDR3 has 13 amino acids. Trimming removed 6 bases from V and 4 bases from J; junction bases left unmatched: 4. The CDR3 region is CASSNRGGTEAFF. The CDR3 DNA reads TGTGCCAGCAGCAACAGGGGGGGCACTGAAGCTTTCTTT.

The chain combines TRBV3-1 (or the pseudogene TRBV3-2) with TRBJ2-3; possible D gene TRBD2, 5 bases. The CDR3 length is 13 residues. Looked up from germline, CDR1 is LGHDT and CDR2 is YNNKEL (reference sequence). With 4 bases removed from V and 8 bases from J, the gap between germline ends came to 13 bases. The CDR3 nucleotides read TGTGCCAGCAGCCGTAACGGGGAAGGTACGCAGTATTTT. Its protein is CASSRNGEGTQYF.